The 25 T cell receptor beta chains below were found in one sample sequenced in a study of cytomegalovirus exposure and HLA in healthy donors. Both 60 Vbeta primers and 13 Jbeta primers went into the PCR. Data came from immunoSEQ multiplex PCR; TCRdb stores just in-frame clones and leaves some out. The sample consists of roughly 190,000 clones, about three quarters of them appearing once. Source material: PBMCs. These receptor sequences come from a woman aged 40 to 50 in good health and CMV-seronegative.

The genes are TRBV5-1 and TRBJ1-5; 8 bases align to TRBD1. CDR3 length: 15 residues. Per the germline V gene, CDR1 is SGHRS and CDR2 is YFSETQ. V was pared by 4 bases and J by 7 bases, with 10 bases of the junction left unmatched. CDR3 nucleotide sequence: TGCGCCAGCAGCCCCGGACAGGGTGGTGGGCAGCCCCAGCATTTT. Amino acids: CASSPGQGGGQPQHF. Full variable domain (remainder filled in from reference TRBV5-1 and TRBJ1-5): KAGVTQTPRYLIKTRGQQVTLSCSPISGHRSVSWYQQTPGQGLQFLFEYFSETQRNKGNFPGRFSGRQFSNSRSEMNVSTLELGDSALYLCASSPGQGGGQPQHFGDGTRLSIL.

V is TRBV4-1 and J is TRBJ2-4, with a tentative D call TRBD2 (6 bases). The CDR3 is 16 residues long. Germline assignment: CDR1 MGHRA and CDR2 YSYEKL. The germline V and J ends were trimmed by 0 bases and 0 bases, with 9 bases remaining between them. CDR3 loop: CASSQDSGEAKNIQYF. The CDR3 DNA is TGCGCCAGCAGCCAAGACTCGGGAGAAGCCAAAAACATTCAGTACTTC.

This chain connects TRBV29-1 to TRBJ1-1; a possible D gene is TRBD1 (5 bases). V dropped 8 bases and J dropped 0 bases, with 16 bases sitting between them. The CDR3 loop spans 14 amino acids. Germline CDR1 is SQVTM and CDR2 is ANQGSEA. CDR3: CSSLVAGLNTEAFF. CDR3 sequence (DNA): TGCAGCTCCCTCGTGGCAGGGCTGAACACTGAAGCTTTCTTT.

The CDR3 is CASSLARLLREGTDTQYF. CDR3 in DNA: TGTGCCAGCAGCTTAGCGAGGCTCTTGCGGGAGGGCACAGATACGCAGTATTTT. The chain joins TRBV7-9 to TRBJ2-3, with 8 positions matching TRBD2. Germline V gene lookup returns CDR1 SEHNR and CDR2 FQNEAQ (reference sequence). The V and J ends lost 0 bases and 1 base, in that order; junction bases with no gene match: 9. This CDR3 has 18 amino acids.

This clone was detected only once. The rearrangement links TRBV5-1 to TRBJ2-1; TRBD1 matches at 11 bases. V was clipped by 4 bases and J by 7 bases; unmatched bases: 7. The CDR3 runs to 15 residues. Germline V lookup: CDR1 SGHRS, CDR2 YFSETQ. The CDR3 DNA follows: TGCGCCAGCAGCCTCCGGGACAGGGGGAAGAATGAGCAGTTCTTC. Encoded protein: CASSLRDRGKNEQFF.

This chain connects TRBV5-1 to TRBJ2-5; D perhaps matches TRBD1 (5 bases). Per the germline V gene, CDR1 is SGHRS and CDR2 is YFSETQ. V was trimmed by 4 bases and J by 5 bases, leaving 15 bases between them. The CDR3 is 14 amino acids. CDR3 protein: CASSPHSKGETQYF. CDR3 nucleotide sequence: TGCGCCAGCAGCCCCCATAGTAAGGGGGAGACCCAGTACTTC.

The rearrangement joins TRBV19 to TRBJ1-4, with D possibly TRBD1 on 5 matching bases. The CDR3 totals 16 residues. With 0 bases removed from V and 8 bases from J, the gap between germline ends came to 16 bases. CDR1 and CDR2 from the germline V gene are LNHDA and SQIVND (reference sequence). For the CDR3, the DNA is TGTGCCAGTAGTATAGATGGGGCAGGGCGTACCGAAAAACTGTTTTTT. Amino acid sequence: CASSIDGAGRTEKLFF.

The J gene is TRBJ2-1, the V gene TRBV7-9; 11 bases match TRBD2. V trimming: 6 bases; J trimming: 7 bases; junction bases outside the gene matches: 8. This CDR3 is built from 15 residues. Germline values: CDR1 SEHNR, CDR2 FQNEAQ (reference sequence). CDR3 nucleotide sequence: TGTGCCAGCAGGCGACTAGCGGGGATTGGGAATGAGCAGTTCTTC. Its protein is CASRRLAGIGNEQFF.

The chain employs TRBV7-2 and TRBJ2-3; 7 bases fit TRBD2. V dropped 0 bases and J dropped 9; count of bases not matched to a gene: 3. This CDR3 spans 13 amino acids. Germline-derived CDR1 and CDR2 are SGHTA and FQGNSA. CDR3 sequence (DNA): TGTGCCAGCAGCTTAGCCCAGCGGGGAACGCAGTATTTT. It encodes CASSLAQRGTQYF.

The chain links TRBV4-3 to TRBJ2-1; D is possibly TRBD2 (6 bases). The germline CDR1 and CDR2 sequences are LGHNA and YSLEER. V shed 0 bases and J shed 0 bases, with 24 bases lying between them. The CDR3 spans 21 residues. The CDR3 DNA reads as TGCGCCAGCAGCCAAGACCGGATGAAGTCGGGAGCCCTAAGCTCCTACAATGAGCAGTTCTTC. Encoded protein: CASSQDRMKSGALSSYNEQFF.

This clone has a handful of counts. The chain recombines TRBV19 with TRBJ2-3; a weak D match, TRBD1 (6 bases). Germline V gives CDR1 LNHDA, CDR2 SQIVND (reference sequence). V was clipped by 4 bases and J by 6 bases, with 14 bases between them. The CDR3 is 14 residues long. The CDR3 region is CASSRLGAADTQYF. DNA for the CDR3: TGTGCCAGTAGTAGGCTGGGGGCTGCTGATACGCAGTATTTT.

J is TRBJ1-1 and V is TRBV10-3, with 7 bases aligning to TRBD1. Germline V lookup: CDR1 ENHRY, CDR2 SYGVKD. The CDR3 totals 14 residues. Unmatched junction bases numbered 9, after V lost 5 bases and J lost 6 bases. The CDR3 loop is CAISHGTVNPEAFF. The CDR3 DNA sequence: TGTGCCATCAGTCATGGGACAGTAAACCCTGAAGCTTTCTTT.

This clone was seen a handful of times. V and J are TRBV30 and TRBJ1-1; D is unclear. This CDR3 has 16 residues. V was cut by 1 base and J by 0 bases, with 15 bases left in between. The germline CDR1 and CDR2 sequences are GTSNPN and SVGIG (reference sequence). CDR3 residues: CAWSARGREMNTEAFF. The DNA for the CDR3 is TGTGCCTGGAGTGCCCGCGGGAGGGAGATGAACACTGAAGCTTTCTTT.

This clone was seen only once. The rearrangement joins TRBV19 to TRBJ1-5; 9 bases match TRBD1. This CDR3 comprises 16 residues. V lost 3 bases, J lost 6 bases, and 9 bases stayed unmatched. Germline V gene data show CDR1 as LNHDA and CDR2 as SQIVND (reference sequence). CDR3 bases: TGTGCCAGTAGTATCGGACGGACAGGGGATGCTCAGCCCCAGCATTTT. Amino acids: CASSIGRTGDAQPQHF.

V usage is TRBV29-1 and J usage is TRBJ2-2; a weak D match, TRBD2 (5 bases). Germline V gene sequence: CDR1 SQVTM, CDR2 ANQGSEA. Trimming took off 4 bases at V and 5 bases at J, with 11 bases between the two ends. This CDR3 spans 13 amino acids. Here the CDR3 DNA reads TGCAGCGTTGCCCTAGCTCGAACCGGGGAGCTGTTTTTT. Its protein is CSVALARTGELFF.

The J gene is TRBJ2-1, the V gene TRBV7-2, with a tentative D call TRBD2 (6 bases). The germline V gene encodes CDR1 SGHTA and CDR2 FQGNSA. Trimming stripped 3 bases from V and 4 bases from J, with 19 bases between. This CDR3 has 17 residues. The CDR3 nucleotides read TGTGCCAGCAGCTTCGCCTGGGCGGGAAGAGGGTACAATGAGCAGTTCTTC. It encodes CASSFAWAGRGYNEQFF.

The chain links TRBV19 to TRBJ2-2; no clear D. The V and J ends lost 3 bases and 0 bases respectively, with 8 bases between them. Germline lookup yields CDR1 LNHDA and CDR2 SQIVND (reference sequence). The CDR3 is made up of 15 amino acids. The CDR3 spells CASSISTSNTGELFF. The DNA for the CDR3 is TGTGCCAGTAGTATTTCGACATCGAACACCGGGGAGCTGTTTTTT. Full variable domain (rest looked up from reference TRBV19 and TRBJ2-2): DGGITQSPKYLFRKEGQNVTLSCEQNLNHDAMYWYRQDPGQGLRLIYYSQIVNDFQKGDIAEGYSVSREKKESFPLTVTSAQKNPTAFYLCASSISTSNTGELFFGEGSRLTVL.

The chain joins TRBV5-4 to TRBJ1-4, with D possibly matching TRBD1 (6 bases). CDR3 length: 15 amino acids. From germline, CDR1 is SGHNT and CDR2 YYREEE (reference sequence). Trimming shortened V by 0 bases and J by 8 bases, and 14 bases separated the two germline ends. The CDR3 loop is CASSLDGGVQEKLFF. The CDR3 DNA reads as TGTGCCAGCAGCTTGGATGGGGGCGTGCAGGAAAAACTGTTTTTT.

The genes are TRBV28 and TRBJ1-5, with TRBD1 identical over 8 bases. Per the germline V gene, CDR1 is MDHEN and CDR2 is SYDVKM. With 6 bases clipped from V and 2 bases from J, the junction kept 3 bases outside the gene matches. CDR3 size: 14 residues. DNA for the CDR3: TGTGCCAGCAGGCAGGGGGCAGGCAATCAGCCCCAGCATTTT. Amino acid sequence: CASRQGAGNQPQHF.

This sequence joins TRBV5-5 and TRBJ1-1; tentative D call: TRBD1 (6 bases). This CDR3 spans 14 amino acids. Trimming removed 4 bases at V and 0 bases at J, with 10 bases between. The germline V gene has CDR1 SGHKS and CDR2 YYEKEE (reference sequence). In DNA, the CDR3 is TGTGCCAGCAGCCTTGGACAGATGAACACTGAAGCTTTCTTT. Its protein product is CASSLGQMNTEAFF.

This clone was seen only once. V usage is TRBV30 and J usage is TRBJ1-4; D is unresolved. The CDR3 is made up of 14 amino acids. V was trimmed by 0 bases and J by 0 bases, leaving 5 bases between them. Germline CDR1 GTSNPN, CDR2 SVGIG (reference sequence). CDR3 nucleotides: TGTGCCTGGAGTGTGAGGGCAACTAATGAAAAACTGTTTTTT. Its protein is CAWSVRATNEKLFF.

The CDR3 is CASMSERTGVEKLFF. The DNA for the CDR3 is TGTGCCAGTATGAGTGAACGGACAGGGGTTGAAAAACTGTTTTTT. J is TRBJ1-4 and V is TRBV19, with 9 nucleotides matching TRBD1. The V gene end was trimmed by 7 bases and the J gene end by 7 bases; junction bases not matched to a gene: 10. Germline V CDR1 and CDR2: LNHDA, SQIVND (reference sequence). CDR3 length: 15 residues.

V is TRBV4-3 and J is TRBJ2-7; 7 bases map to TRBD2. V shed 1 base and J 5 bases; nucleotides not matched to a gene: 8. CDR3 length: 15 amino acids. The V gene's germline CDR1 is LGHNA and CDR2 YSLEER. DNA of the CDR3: TGCGCCAGCAGCCAAGGTCCGGGAGGTATGGACGAGCAGTACTTC. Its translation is CASSQGPGGMDEQYF.

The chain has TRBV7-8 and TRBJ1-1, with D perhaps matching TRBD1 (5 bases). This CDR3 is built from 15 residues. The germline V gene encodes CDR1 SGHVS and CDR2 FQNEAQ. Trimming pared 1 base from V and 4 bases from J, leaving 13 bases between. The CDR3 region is CASSLDPGMGTEAFF. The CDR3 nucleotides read TGTGCCAGCAGCTTAGACCCAGGGATGGGCACTGAAGCTTTCTTT.

The CDR3 sequence: CASSLRRGVDYEQYV. CDR3 DNA sequence: TGTGCCAGCAGCTTGAGGAGGGGAGTGGACTACGAGCAGTACGTC. The V gene is TRBV5-6, the J gene TRBJ2-7; D is perhaps TRBD2 (6 bases). Per germline, CDR1 SGHDT and CDR2 YYEEEE. This CDR3 spans 15 amino acids. V shed 1 base and J shed 3 bases, with 14 bases lying between them.